What follows are 18 T cell receptor beta chains derived from one specimen sequenced in a study of cytomegalovirus exposure and HLA in healthy donors. 13 Jbeta primers and 60 Vbeta primers were used for the PCR. The table came from immunoSEQ multiplex PCR; TCRdb's copy has only in-frame clones and leaves some out. The data show about 260,000 clones, approximately 85% seen once. The sequenced material came from PBMCs. Every receptor here comes from a woman in her thirties or forties in good health and CMV-seropositive.

V usage is TRBV19 and J usage is TRBJ2-1; D is ambiguous. The CDR3 sequence is 13 residues long. Germline loops: CDR1 LNHDA, CDR2 SQIVND (reference sequence). The V end was cut by 5 bases, the J end by 8 bases, with 13 bases between. CDR3 region: CASSLTEMDEQFF. The CDR3 DNA is TGTGCCAGTAGTCTCACCGAGATGGATGAGCAGTTCTTC.

This CDR3 is CASSAWGGQETQYF. DNA of the CDR3: TGTGCCAGCAGCGCCTGGGGGGGGCAAGAGACCCAGTACTTC. The chain combines TRBV11-2 with TRBJ2-5; 7 bases are shared with TRBD2. J lost 2 bases, V lost 5 bases, and 5 bases had no gene match. Per the germline V gene, CDR1 is SGHAT and CDR2 is FQNNGV. CDR3 size: 14 residues.

This clone was counted once. The gene calls are TRBV9 and TRBJ1-4; 7 bases align to TRBD1. The CDR3 loop spans 15 amino acids. V lost 0 bases to trimming and J lost 3 bases; unmatched junction nucleotides: 2. Germline V gene sequence: CDR1 SGDLS, CDR2 YYNGEE. The CDR3 sequence: CASSVEGAANEKLFF. The DNA of the CDR3 is TGTGCCAGCAGCGTAGAGGGGGCAGCTAATGAAAAACTGTTTTTT.

This rearrangement joins TRBV30 to TRBJ1-1, with unresolved D. The V end lost 0 bases, the J end lost 0 bases, and 8 bases lay between the germline ends. There are 14 residues in the CDR3. The germline V gene has CDR1 GTSNPN and CDR2 SVGIG (reference sequence). The CDR3 coding sequence is TGTGCCTGGAGTGTACCGGTATTGAACACTGAAGCTTTCTTT. The encoded protein is CAWSVPVLNTEAFF. Using reference TRBV30 and TRBJ1-1 for the parts outside the CDR3, the full variable domain is SQTIHQWPATLVQPVGSPLSLECTVEGTSNPNLYWYRQAAGRGLQLLFYSVGIGQISSEVPQNLSASRPQDRQFILSSKKLLLSDSGFYLCAWSVPVLNTEAFFGQGTRLTVV.

To note about this clone: Sequence at one end of the junction differs from germline and may be a read error. The chain combines TRBV7-7 with TRBJ2-2; 11 bases are a match to TRBD2. The CDR3 has 16 amino acids. Per the germline V gene, CDR1 is SSHAT and CDR2 is FNYEAQ (reference sequence). For the CDR3, the DNA is TGTGCTAGCAGCTTCCTAGCGGGAGGCTACACCGGGGAGCTGTTTTTT. This encodes CASSFLAGGYTGELFF.

This clone was observed a handful of times. CDR3 DNA: TGCAGCGTTGCCCGGACTGAAGCTTTCTTT. This codes for CSVARTEAFF. The chain carries TRBV29-1 and TRBJ1-1; unclear D gene. CDR1 is SQVTM and CDR2 is ANQGSEA in the germline V gene. The CDR3 has 10 amino acids. The ends were cut back, 4 bases at V and 5 bases at J, with 5 bases in the middle.

The chain carries TRBV2 and TRBJ1-6; perhaps TRBD1 as D (6 bases). The CDR3 loop spans 14 amino acids. V gave up 7 bases and J gave up 9 bases, with 16 bases separating them. The germline CDR1 and CDR2 sequences are SNHLY and FYNNEI. The CDR3 DNA follows: TGTGCCAGCACTGGAACAGGGAGTGGTTCACCCCTCCACTTT. This codes for CASTGTGSGSPLHF.

The CDR3 DNA reads as TGTGCCAGCTCCCTGGAAGGGGCCCCCTACGAGCAGTACTTC. This codes for CASSLEGAPYEQYF. The J gene is TRBJ2-7, the V gene TRBV18, with a tentative D call TRBD1 (5 bases). The germline V and J ends were trimmed by 6 bases and 2 bases, with 14 bases remaining between them. This CDR3 is 14 amino acids long. Germline-derived CDR1 and CDR2 are KGHSH and LQKENI.

V gene TRBV29-1 combines with J gene TRBJ2-1; 11 bases are a match to TRBD2. V dropped 7 bases and J dropped 5; count of bases not matched to a gene: 7. This CDR3 has 14 residues. Germline values: CDR1 SQVTM, CDR2 ANQGSEA. As DNA, the CDR3 is TGCAGCGGTAGGTGGGGACTAGCGGACAATGAGCAGTTCTTC. Translation: CSGRWGLADNEQFF.

The chain links TRBV6-1 to TRBJ2-3, with D unresolved. Germline loops: CDR1 MNHNS, CDR2 SASEGT. Trimming left V 4 bases short and J 5 bases short, with 10 bases between. The CDR3 extends over 13 amino acids. CDR3 in DNA: TGTGCCAGCAGTGGCGTAGCTGAAGATACGCAGTATTTT. This translates into CASSGVAEDTQYF.

The chain links TRBV9 to TRBJ1-1; D unresolved. CDR1 is SGDLS and CDR2 is YYNGEE in the germline V gene. V was clipped by 0 bases and J by 4 bases, with 7 bases between them. The length of the CDR3 is 13 residues. The CDR3 loop is CASSVGHSTEAFF. CDR3 nucleotide sequence: TGTGCCAGCAGCGTAGGGCATTCCACTGAAGCTTTCTTT.

The V call is TRBV7-2, the J call TRBJ1-5; TRBD1 is a possible D gene (5 bases). V lost 2 bases, J lost 2 bases, and 16 bases lay in between. Germline loops: CDR1 SGHTA, CDR2 FQGNSA. This CDR3 has 17 amino acids. CDR3 in amino acids: CASSLKRWGDGNQPQHF. The CDR3 nucleotides are TGTGCCAGCAGCTTAAAGCGGTGGGGGGATGGCAATCAGCCCCAGCATTTT.

V is TRBV5-4 and J is TRBJ2-1; D may be TRBD2 (6 bases). CDR1 and CDR2 (germline): SGHNT, YYREEE (reference sequence). Trimming removed 4 bases at V and 6 bases at J, with 14 bases between. The length of the CDR3 is 14 residues. DNA for the CDR3: TGTGCCAGCAGCCGTTACCTAGCGTCCAATGAGCAGTTCTTC. It is translated as CASSRYLASNEQFF.

This chain links TRBV27 with TRBJ1-4; a possible D gene is TRBD1 (6 bases). CDR1 and CDR2 from the germline V gene are MNHEY and SMNVEV (reference sequence). The CDR3 extends over 16 amino acids. Trimming took off 6 bases at V and 3 bases at J, with 17 bases between the two ends. The CDR3: CASRGAQLGANEKLFF. The CDR3 nucleotides are TGTGCCAGCAGGGGGGCACAATTGGGCGCTAATGAAAAACTGTTTTTT.

The chain is built from TRBV19 and TRBJ2-1; 9 nucleotides line up with TRBD2. The V segment lost 2 bases and the J segment 7 bases; nucleotides outside the gene matches: 6. Germline assignment: CDR1 LNHDA and CDR2 SQIVND (reference sequence). The CDR3 length is 15 residues. CDR3 nucleotide sequence: TGTGCCAGTAGTATAACTGGGCTAGCGGGAAATGAGCAGTTCTTC. Protein sequence: CASSITGLAGNEQFF.

In this sample, this clone turned up once. The J gene is TRBJ2-3, the V gene TRBV27; 12 bases are shared with TRBD2. This CDR3 contains 15 residues. J gave up 3 bases and V 5 bases, and 3 bases lay outside the gene matches. In germline, CDR1 is MNHEY, CDR2 SMNVEV (reference sequence). The CDR3: CASSGLAGLTDTQYF. CDR3 DNA sequence: TGTGCCAGCAGTGGACTAGCGGGGTTGACAGATACGCAGTATTTT.

This clone was counted a few times. The chain links TRBV11-1 to TRBJ2-7; D might be TRBD2 (6 bases). The CDR3 contains 14 residues. Germline V gives CDR1 SGHAT, CDR2 FQDESV (reference sequence). Trimming cost V 2 bases and J 6 bases, with 14 bases left between them. CDR3 DNA sequence: TGTGCCAGCAGCTTAAGCGGAGGGGCCTCCGAGCAGTACTTC. Its translation: CASSLSGGASEQYF.

This clone was detected only once. This chain connects TRBV5-4 to TRBJ2-7, with D possibly TRBD2 on 7 matching bases. CDR3 length: 16 residues. Germline V gene lookup returns CDR1 SGHNT and CDR2 YYREEE (reference sequence). The V gene lost 6 bases and the J gene lost 6 bases, with 25 bases spanning the gap. For the CDR3, the DNA is TGTGCCAGCACCTTTGGGGGGGCGGCCCAGACCCTCGAGCAGTACTTC. It yields the protein CASTFGGAAQTLEQYF.